Listed here are 3 T cell receptor beta chains from one sample, sequenced in a study of T-cell memory formation after mild COVID-19. TCRdb redid the calling of the 5' RACE reads with MiXCR, one entry per CDR3 protein. The table records 280,000 or so distinct CDR3 sequences, 15% to 20% of them present only once. Material: PBMCs or a T cell subset sorted from them (not recorded which). The source of these receptors is a young man who had mild COVID-19 (a few samples of this study predate the infection). Cell type and time point are not known.

This clonotype has more than one count but fewer than ten. This chain links TRBV10-3 with TRBJ2-1; 8 positions agree with TRBD1. Germline assignment: CDR1 ENHRY and CDR2 SYGVKD. The CDR3 extends over 17 amino acids. With 6 bases clipped from V and 9 bases from J, the junction kept 19 bases outside the gene matches. CDR3: CAISRLGTGTGLGEQFF. The DNA for the CDR3 is TGTGCCATCAGCCGGCTCGGAACCGGGACAGGTCTAGGTGAGCAGTTCTTC.

This clonotype was recorded a few times. The chain couples TRBV28 to TRBJ1-1; no reliable D call. The CDR3 has 11 residues. Trimming cost V 3 bases and J 9 bases, with 8 bases left between them. Germline V gene data show CDR1 as MDHEN and CDR2 as SYDVKM. The CDR3 region is CASSFDGKAFF. The CDR3 nucleotides are TGTGCCAGCAGTTTCGATGGGAAAGCTTTCTTT.

This clonotype has a handful of counts. The chain has TRBV12-3 or TRBV12-4 and TRBJ2-1; 12 bases line up with TRBD2. The CDR3 loop spans 15 amino acids. With 6 bases clipped from V and 6 bases from J, the junction kept 6 bases outside the gene matches. CDR3 amino acids: CASSLAGGQGNEQFF. The CDR3 DNA reads as TGTGCCAGCAGCCTAGCGGGGGGGCAGGGCAATGAGCAGTTCTTC.